The 10 T cell receptor beta chains given below trace back to one sample, sequenced in a study of shared clonotypes between healthy human individuals. Selected positively for CCR7 and CD45RO-negative, naive CD8 cells excluded terminally differentiated effector memory CD45RA+ cells. Some clones are missing from TCRdb's copy, which holds only in-frame ones; the method was immunoSEQ multiplex PCR. Of roughly 2,000,000 clones listed, around 95% are singletons. Input material: naive CD8+ T cells from PBMCs. Receptors were obtained from a man aged 18 to 29 in good health. Some clones in this sample may be carry-over from other donors' samples.

This chain joins TRBV27 and TRBJ2-2; D perhaps matches TRBD2 (6 bases). This CDR3 is 17 amino acids long. The germline gives CDR1 MNHEY, CDR2 SMNVEV (reference sequence). V was clipped by 5 bases and J by 7 bases, with 23 bases between them. The CDR3 loop reads CASSLLAPGRGNGELFF. For the CDR3, the DNA is TGTGCCAGCAGTCTATTGGCACCAGGGCGCGGGAACGGGGAGCTGTTTTTT.

The chain recombines TRBV10-1 with TRBJ2-1; 8 bases match TRBD2. This CDR3 has 13 residues. V lost 5 bases, J lost 9 bases, and 6 bases stayed unmatched. Germline V CDR1 and CDR2: WNHNN, SYGVQD (reference sequence). The CDR3 sequence: CASSSGRKVEQFF. In DNA form, the CDR3 reads TGCGCCAGCAGTAGCGGGAGAAAAGTTGAGCAGTTCTTC.

The genes are TRBV30 and TRBJ2-7, with 14 bases aligning to TRBD2. The CDR3 has 16 amino acids. Trimming at V came to 2 bases and at J to 3 bases, leaving 6 bases not matched to a gene. Germline-derived CDR1 and CDR2 are GTSNPN and SVGIG (reference sequence). CDR3 sequence (DNA): TGTGCCTGGAGTACGCGGACTAGCGGGAGGTTCTACGAGCAGTACTTC. This translates into CAWSTRTSGRFYEQYF.

The rearrangement joins TRBV30 to TRBJ2-1; possibly TRBD2 for D (5 bases). Germline assignment: CDR1 GTSNPN and CDR2 SVGIG (reference sequence). The length of the CDR3 is 16 residues. V was pared by 3 bases and J by 0 bases, with 15 bases between. The CDR3 is CAWSGGRTLSYNEQFF. The CDR3, as DNA: TGTGCCTGGAGCGGAGGTAGGACCCTCTCCTACAATGAGCAGTTCTTC.

V and J are TRBV11-2 and TRBJ2-1; D unresolved. Per germline, CDR1 SGHAT and CDR2 FQNNGV. The V end lost 2 bases, the J end lost 0 bases, and 2 bases lay between the germline ends. CDR3 length equals 13 residues. The CDR3 nucleotides are TGTGCCAGCAGCTTAAACTCCTACAATGAGCAGTTCTTC. It translates to CASSLNSYNEQFF. Combining the CDR3 with reference TRBV11-2 and TRBJ2-1 gives the whole variable domain EAGVAQSPRYKIIEKRQSVAFWCNPISGHATLYWYQQILGQGPKLLIQFQNNGVVDDSQLPKDRFSAERLKGVDSTLKIQPAKLEDSAVYLCASSLNSYNEQFFGPGTRLTVL.

This clone was detected a few times. This CDR3 reads CASSHPPDNSAPYEQYF. The CDR3 DNA reads as TGCGCCAGCAGTCACCCTCCCGATAACAGTGCCCCCTACGAGCAGTACTTC. The V and J genes are TRBV23-1 and TRBJ2-7; D uncertain. TRBV23-1 is noted as an ORF with a role that remains uncertain. The CDR3 runs 17 residues. The V end was cut by 3 bases, the J end by 2 bases, with 20 bases between.

This rearrangement joins TRBV9 to TRBJ1-2; D gene ambiguous. Germline CDR1 is SGDLS and CDR2 is YYNGEE. Trimming shortened V by 0 bases and J by 8 bases, and 8 bases separated the two germline ends. This CDR3 is built from 12 residues. This chain's CDR3 is CASSVDGIGYTF. For the CDR3, the DNA is TGTGCCAGCAGCGTAGATGGGATAGGCTACACCTTC.

This chain links TRBV9 with TRBJ1-4, with 11 nucleotides matching TRBD1. Germline loops: CDR1 SGDLS, CDR2 YYNGEE. The trim removed 3 bases at V and 5 bases at J, leaving 15 bases unmatched. The CDR3 loop spans 19 amino acids. The CDR3 bases are TGTGCCAGCAGCGCCGCTTGGGACAGGGGGTTCGGACGAAATGAAAAACTGTTTTTT. Protein product: CASSAAWDRGFGRNEKLFF.

The chain combines TRBV16 with TRBJ2-2; no reliable D call. The CDR3 spans 16 residues. V lost 0 bases and J lost 2, with 10 bases in between. CDR1 is KGHSY, CDR2 FQNENV, per germline. This CDR3 reads CASSQSRPTNTGELFF. CDR3 coding DNA: TGTGCCAGCAGCCAATCTCGACCAACCAACACCGGGGAGCTGTTTTTT.

Remarks on this clone: A junction end diverges from the germline sequence, so it may reflect a read error. V usage is TRBV7-9 and J usage is TRBJ2-3, with a possible D match to TRBD2 (8 bases). The CDR3 covers 17 residues. Germline V lookup: CDR1 SEHNR, CDR2 FQNEAQ (reference sequence). DNA of the CDR3: TGTGCCAGCAGCATAGCGGGATCAGGGGGGTTCACAGATACGCAGTATTTT. Translating gives CASSIAGSGGFTDTQYF.